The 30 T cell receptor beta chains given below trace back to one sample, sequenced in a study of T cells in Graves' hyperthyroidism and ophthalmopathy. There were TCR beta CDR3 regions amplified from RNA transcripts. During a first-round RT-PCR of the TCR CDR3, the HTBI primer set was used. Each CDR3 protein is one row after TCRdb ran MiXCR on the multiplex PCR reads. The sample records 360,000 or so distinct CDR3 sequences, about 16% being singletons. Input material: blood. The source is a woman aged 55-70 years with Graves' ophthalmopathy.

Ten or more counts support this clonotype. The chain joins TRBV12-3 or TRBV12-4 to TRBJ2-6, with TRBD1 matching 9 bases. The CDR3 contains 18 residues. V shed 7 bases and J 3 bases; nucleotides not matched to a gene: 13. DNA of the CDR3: TGTGCCAGCAATGCTACGGGGACAGGGCTAAGTGGGGCCAACGTCCTGACTTTC. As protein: CASNATGTGLSGANVLTF.

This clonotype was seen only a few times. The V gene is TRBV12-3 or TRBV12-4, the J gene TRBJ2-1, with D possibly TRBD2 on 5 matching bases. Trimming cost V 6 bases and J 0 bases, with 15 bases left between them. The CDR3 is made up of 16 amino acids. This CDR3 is CASRVARVSSYNEQFF. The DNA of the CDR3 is TGTGCCAGCAGGGTAGCGAGGGTCAGCTCCTACAATGAGCAGTTCTTC.

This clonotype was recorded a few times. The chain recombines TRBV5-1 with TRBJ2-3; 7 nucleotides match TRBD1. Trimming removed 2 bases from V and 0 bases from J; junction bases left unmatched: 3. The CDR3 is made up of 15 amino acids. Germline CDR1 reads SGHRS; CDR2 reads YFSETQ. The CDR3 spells CASSFDRASTDTQYF. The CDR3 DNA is TGCGCCAGCAGCTTCGACAGGGCGAGCACAGATACGCAGTATTTT.

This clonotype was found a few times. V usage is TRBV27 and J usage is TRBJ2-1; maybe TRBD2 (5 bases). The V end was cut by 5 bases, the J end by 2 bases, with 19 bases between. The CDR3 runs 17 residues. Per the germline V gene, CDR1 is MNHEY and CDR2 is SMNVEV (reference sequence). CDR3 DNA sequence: TGTGCCAGCAGTAGTTTTGTGGGCCCCGGGGCCTACAATGAGCAGTTCTTC. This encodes CASSSFVGPGAYNEQFF.

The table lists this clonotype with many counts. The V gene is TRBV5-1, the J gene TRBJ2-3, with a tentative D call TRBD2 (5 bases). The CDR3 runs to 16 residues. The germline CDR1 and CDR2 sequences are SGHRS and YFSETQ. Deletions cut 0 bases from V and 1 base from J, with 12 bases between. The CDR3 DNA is TGCGCCAGCAGCTTGGGTCGGGGTTGGGGCACAGATACGCAGTATTTT. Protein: CASSLGRGWGTDTQYF.

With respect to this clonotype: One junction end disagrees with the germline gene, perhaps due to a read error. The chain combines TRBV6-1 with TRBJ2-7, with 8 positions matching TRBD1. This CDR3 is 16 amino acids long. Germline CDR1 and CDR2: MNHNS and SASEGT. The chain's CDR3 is CASSKAGQGETHEQYF. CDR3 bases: TGTGCCAGCAGTAAAGCCGGACAGGGCGAAACACACGAGCAGTACTTC.

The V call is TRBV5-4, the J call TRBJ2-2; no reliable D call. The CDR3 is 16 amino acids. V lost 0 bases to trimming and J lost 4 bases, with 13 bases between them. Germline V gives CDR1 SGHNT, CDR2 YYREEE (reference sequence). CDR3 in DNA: TGTGCCAGCAGCTTGGCCTCGCGGTCTTTCACCGGGGAGCTGTTTTTT. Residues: CASSLASRSFTGELFF.

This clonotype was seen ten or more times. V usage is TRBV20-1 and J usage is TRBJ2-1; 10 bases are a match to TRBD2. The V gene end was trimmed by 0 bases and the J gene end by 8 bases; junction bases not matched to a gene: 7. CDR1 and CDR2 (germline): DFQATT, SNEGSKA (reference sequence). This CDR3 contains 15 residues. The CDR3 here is CSARDLAGVDHEQFF. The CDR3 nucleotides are TGCAGTGCTAGAGATCTAGCGGGAGTGGATCATGAGCAGTTCTTC.

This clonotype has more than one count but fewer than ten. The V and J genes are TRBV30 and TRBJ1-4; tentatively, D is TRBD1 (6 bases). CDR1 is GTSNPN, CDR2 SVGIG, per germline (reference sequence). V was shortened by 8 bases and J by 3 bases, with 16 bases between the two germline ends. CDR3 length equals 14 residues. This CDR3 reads CAPQGGRPNEKLFF. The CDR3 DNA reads TGTGCCCCCCAAGGGGGGCGGCCTAATGAAAAACTGTTTTTT. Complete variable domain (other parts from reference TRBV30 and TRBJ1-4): SQTIHQWPATLVQPVGSPLSLECTVEGTSNPNLYWYRQAAGRGLQLLFYSVGIGQISSEVPQNLSASRPQDRQFILSSKKLLLSDSGFYLCAPQGGRPNEKLFFGSGTQLSVL.

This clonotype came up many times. The DNA for the CDR3 is TGTGCCAGCAGCCTGGGGGGCTCCTATAATTCACCCCTCCACTTT. This translates into CASSLGGSYNSPLHF. The V call is TRBV12-3 or TRBV12-4, the J call TRBJ1-6; D may be TRBD1 (5 bases). Trimming took off 6 bases at V and 0 bases at J, with 9 bases between the two ends. The CDR3 sequence is 15 residues long.

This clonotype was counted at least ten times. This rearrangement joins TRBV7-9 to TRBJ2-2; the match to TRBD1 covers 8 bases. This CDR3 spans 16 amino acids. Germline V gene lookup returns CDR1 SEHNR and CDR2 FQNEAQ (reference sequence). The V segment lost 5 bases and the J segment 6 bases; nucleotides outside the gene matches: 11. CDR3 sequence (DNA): TGTGCCAGCAGCCCCGGACAGGGTCGTGGTCCCGGGGAGCTGTTTTTT. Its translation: CASSPGQGRGPGELFF.

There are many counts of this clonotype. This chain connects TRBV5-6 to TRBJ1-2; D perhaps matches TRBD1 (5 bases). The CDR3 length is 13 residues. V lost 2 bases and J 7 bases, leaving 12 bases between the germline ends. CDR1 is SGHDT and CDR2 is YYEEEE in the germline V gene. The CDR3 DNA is TGTGCCAGCAGCTTAGGACAACTTCGTGGCTACACCTTC. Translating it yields CASSLGQLRGYTF.

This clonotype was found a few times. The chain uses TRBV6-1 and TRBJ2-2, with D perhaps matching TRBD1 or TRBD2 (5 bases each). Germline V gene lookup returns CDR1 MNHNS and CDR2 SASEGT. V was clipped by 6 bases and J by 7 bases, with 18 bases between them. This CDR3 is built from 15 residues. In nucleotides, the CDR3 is TGTGCCAGCAGACCCCCCGGGACGCCGAGCGGGGAGCTGTTTTTT. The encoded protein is CASRPPGTPSGELFF.

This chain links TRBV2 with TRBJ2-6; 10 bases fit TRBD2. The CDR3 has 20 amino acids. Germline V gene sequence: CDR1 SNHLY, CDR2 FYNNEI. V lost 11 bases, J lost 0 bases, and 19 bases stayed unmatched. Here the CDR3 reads CAGKREGAGDPASGANVLTF. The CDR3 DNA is TGTGCCGGCAAGCGGGAGGGAGCGGGAGACCCAGCCTCTGGGGCCAACGTCCTGACTTTC. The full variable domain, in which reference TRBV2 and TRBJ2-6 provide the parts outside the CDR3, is EPEVTQTPSHQVTQMGQEVILRCVPISNHLYFYWYRQILGQKVEFLVSFYNNEISEKSEIFDDQFSVERPDGSNFTLKIRSTKLEDSAMYFCAGKREGAGDPASGANVLTFGAGSRLTVL.

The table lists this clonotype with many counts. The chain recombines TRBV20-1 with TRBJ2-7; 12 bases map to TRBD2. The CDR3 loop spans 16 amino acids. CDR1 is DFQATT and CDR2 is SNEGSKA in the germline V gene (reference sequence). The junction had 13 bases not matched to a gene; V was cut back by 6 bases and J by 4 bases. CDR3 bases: TGCAGTGCGGACTCAACTAGCGGGAGGCCCTTGTACGAGCAGTACTTC. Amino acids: CSADSTSGRPLYEQYF.

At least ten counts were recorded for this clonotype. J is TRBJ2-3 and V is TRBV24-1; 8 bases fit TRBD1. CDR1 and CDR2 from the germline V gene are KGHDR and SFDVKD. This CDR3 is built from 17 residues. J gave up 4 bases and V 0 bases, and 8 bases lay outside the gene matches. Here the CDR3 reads CATSDLHGQGAADTQYF. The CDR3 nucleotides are TGTGCCACCAGTGATTTGCATGGCCAGGGGGCAGCAGATACGCAGTATTTT.

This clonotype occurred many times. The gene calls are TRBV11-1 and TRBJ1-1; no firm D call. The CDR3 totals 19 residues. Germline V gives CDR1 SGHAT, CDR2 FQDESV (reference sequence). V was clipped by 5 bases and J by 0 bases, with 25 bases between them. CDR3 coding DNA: TGTGCCAGCAGCCTTGCTTTGGCAGGCGTGTTTTACATGAACACTGAAGCTTTCTTT. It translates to CASSLALAGVFYMNTEAFF. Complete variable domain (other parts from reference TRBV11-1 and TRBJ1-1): EAEVAQSPRYKITEKSQAVAFWCDPISGHATLYWYRQILGQGPELLVQFQDESVVDDSQLPKDRFSAERLKGVDSTLKIQPAELGDSAMYLCASSLALAGVFYMNTEAFFGQGTRLTVV.

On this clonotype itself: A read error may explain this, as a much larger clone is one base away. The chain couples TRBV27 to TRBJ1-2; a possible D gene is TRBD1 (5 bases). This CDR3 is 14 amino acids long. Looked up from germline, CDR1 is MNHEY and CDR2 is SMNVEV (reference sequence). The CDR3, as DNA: TGTGCCGGCAGGGTGACGGCTTCTAACTATGGCTACACCTTC. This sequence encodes CAGRVTASNYGYTF.

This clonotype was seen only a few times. CDR3 region: CASSEPSVPGQGVWARDTQYF. The CDR3 coding sequence is TGCGCCAGCAGTGAGCCCTCCGTCCCGGGACAGGGTGTTTGGGCCCGGGATACGCAGTATTTT. The chain carries TRBV10-2 and TRBJ2-3, with 9 bases fitting TRBD1. The germline V gene has CDR1 WSHSY and CDR2 SAAADI. This CDR3 contains 21 residues. The J segment lost 6 bases and the V segment lost 2 bases, leaving 24 bases of the junction unmatched.

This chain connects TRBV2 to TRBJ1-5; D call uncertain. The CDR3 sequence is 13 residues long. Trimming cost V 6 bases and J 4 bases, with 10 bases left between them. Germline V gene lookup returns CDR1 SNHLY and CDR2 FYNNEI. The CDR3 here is CASRTHTNQPQHF. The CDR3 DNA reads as TGTGCCAGCAGAACCCACACGAATCAGCCCCAGCATTTT.

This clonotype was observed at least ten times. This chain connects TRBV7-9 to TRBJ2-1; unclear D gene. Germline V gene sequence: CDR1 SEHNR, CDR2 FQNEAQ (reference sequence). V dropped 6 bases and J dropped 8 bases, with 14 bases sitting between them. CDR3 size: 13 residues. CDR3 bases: TGTGCCAGCAGGCATGCGCGGAAGGATGAGCAGTTCTTC. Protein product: CASRHARKDEQFF.

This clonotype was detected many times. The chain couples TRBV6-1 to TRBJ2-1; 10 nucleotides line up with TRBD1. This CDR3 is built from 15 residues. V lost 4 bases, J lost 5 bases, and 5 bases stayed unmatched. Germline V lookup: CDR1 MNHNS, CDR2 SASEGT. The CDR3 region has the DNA TGTGCCAGCAGTGGCCGGGACAGGGGCCACAATGAGCAGTTCTTC. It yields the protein CASSGRDRGHNEQFF.

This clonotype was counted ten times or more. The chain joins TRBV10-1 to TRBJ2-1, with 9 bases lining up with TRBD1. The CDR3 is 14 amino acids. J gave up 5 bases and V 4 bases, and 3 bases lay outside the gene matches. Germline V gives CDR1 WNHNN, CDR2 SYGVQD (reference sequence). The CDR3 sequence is CASSVQGADNEQFF. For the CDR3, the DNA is TGCGCCAGCAGTGTACAGGGGGCGGACAATGAGCAGTTCTTC.

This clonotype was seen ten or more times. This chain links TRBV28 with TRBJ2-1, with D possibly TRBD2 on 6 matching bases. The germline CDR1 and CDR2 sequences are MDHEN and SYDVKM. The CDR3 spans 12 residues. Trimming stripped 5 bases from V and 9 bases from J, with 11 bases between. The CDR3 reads CASSRGTPEQFF. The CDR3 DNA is TGTGCCAGCAGTCGCGGGACTCCTGAGCAGTTCTTC.

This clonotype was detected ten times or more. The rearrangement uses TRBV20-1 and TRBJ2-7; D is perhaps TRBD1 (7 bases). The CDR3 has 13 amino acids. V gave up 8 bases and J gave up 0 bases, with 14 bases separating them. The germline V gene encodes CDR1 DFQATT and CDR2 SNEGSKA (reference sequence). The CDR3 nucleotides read TGCAGTTCAGGAGGGGGCCCCTCCTACGAGCAGTACTTC. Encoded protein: CSSGGGPSYEQYF.

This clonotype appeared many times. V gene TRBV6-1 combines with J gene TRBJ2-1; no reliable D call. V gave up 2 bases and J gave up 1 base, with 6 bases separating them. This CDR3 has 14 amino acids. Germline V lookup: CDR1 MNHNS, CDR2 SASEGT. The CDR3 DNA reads TGTGCCAGCAGTGAAAGGTGGTCCTACAATGAGCAGTTCTTC. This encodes CASSERWSYNEQFF.

CDR3 sequence: CASSLVVTGASEQYF. CDR3 DNA: TGTGCCAGCAGTTTAGTCGTGACAGGGGCTTCCGAGCAGTACTTC. The chain carries TRBV27 and TRBJ2-7, with 8 bases aligning to TRBD1. The CDR3 is 15 amino acids. Losses at the gene ends were 2 bases for V and 6 bases for J; bases not matched to a gene: 9. CDR1 MNHEY and CDR2 SMNVEV come from the germline V gene (reference sequence).

DNA of the CDR3: TGTGCCAGCAGTGAAGATCCCGGGAGCCAAGAGACCCAGTACTTC. Residues: CASSEDPGSQETQYF. The chain couples TRBV6-1 to TRBJ2-5; a weak D match, TRBD2 (6 bases). Deletions cut 1 base from V and 1 base from J, with 10 bases between. Per the germline V gene, CDR1 is MNHNS and CDR2 is SASEGT. The CDR3 runs to 15 residues.

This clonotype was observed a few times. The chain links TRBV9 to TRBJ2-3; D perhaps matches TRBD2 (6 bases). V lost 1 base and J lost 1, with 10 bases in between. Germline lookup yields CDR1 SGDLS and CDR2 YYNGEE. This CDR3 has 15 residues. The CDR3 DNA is TGTGCCAGCAGCGTACTCTCTAGCGGCACAGATACGCAGTATTTT. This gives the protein CASSVLSSGTDTQYF.

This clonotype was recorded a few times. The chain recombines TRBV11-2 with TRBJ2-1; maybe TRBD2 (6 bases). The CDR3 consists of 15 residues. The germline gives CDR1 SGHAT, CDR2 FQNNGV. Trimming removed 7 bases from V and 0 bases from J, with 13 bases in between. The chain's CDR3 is CASTAAGSSYNEQFF. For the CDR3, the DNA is TGTGCCAGCACCGCGGCGGGGAGCTCCTACAATGAGCAGTTCTTC.